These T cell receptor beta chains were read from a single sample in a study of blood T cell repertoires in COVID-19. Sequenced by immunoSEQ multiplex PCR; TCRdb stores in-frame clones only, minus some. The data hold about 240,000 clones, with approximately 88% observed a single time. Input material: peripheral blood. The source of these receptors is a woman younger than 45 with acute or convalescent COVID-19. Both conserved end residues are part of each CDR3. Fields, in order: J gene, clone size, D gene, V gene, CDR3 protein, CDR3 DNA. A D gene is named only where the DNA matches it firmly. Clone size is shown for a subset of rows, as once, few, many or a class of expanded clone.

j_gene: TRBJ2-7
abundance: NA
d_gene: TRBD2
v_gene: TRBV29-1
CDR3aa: CSVEEGLAGVNEQYF
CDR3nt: TGCAGCGTTGAAGAGGGACTAGCGGGTGTCAACGAGCAGTACTTC

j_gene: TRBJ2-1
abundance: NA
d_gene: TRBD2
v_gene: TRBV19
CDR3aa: CASSSRSGRRSYNEQFF
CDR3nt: TGTGCCAGTAGTTCACGTAGCGGGAGACGTTCCTACAATGAGCAGTTCTTC

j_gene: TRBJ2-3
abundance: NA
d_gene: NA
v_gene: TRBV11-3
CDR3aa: CASSLVLATDTQYF
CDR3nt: TGTGCCAGCAGCTTAGTATTAGCAACAGATACGCAGTATTTT

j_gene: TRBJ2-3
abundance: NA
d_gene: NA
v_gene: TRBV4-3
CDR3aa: CASNELRQVADTQYF
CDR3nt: TGCGCCAGCAACGAATTAAGACAGGTAGCAGATACGCAGTATTTT

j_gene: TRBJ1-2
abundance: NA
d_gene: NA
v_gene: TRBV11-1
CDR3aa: CASSHAGQNYGYTF
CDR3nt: TGTGCCAGCAGCCACGCAGGACAGAACTATGGCTACACCTTC

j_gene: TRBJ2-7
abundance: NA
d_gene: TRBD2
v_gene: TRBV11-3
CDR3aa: CASRLAGVYEQYF
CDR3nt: TGTGCCAGCAGACTAGCGGGGGTCTACGAGCAGTACTTC

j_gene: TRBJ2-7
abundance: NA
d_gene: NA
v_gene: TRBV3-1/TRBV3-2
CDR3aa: CASSQGPTYEQYF
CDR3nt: TGTGCCAGCAGCCAAGGGCCCACCTACGAGCAGTACTTC

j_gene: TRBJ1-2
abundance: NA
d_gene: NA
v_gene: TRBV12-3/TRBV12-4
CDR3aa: CASSLGLTYGYTF
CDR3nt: TGTGCCAGCAGTTTGGGACTGACCTATGGCTACACCTTC

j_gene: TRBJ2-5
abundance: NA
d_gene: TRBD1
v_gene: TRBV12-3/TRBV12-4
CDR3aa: CASRYGQGETQYF
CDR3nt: TGTGCCAGCAGATACGGACAGGGCGAGACCCAGTACTTC

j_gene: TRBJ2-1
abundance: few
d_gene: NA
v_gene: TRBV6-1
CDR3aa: CASSEALVSSSYNEQFF
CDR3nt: TGTGCCAGCAGTGAAGCGCTGGTTAGCTCCTCCTACAATGAGCAGTTCTTC

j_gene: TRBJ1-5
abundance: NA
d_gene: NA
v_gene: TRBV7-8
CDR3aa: CASSAGQRNQPQHF
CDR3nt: TGTGCCAGCAGCGCCGGACAGCGCAATCAGCCCCAGCATTTT

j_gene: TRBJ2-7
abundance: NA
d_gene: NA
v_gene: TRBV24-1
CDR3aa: CATSAAGPYEQYF
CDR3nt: TGTGCCACCAGTGCGGCAGGGCCCTACGAGCAGTACTTC

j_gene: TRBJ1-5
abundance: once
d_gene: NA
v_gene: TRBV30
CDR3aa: CAWSVETNSNQPQHF
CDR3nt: TGTGCCTGGAGTGTTGAGACAAATAGCAATCAGCCCCAGCATTTT

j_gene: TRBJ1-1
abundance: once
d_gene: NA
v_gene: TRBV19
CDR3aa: CASSIQGTEAFF
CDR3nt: TGTGCCAGTAGTATCCAGGGCACTGAAGCTTTCTTT

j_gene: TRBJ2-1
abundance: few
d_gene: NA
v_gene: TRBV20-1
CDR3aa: CSASRLAHEQFF
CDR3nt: TGCAGTGCTAGTAGGCTAGCTCATGAGCAGTTCTTC

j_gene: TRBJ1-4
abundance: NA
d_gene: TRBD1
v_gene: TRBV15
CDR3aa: CATSRDGQGREKLFF
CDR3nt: TGTGCCACCAGCAGAGACGGACAGGGTCGTGAAAAACTGTTTTTT

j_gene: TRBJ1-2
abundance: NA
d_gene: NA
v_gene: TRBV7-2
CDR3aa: CASSLTAGLGYTF
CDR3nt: TGTGCCAGCAGCTTAACGGCAGGGTTGGGCTACACCTTC

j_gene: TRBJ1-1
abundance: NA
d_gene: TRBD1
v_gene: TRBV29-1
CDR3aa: CSGTTGGTGEAFF
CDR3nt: TGCAGCGGCACTACAGGGGGGACCGGTGAAGCTTTCTTT

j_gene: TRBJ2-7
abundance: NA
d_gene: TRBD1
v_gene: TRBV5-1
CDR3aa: CASSPGTGGSHEQYF
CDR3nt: TGCGCCAGCAGCCCCGGGACAGGGGGGTCTCACGAGCAGTACTTC

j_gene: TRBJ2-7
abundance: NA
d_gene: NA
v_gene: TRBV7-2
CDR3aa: CASSPDWVSYEQYF
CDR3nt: TGTGCCAGCAGCCCGGACTGGGTCTCCTACGAGCAGTACTTC

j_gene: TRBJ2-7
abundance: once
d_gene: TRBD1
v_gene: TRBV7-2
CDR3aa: CASSSGTGRQGEQYF
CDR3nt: TGTGCCAGCAGCTCGGGGACAGGGAGGCAGGGCGAGCAGTACTTC

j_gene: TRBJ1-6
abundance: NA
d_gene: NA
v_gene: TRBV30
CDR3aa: CAWSVDGGNSPLHF
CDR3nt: TGTGCCTGGAGTGTAGACGGGGGAAATTCACCCCTCCACTTT

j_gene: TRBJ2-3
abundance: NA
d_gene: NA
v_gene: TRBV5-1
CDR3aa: CASSPRGDTQYF
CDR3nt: TGCGCCAGCAGCCCCCGCGGAGATACGCAGTATTTT

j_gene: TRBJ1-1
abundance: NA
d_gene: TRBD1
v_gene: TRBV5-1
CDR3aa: CASSAGTANTEAFF
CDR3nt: TGCGCCAGCAGCGCTGGGACAGCGAACACTGAAGCTTTCTTT

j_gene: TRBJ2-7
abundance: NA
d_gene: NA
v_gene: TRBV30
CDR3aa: CAWDYRDTSYEQYF
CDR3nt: TGTGCCTGGGACTACAGGGACACATCCTACGAGCAGTACTTC

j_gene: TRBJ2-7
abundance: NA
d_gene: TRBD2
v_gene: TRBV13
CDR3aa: CASSLVAGGFAYEQYF
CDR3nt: TGTGCCAGCAGCTTAGTAGCGGGAGGGTTCGCCTACGAGCAGTACTTC

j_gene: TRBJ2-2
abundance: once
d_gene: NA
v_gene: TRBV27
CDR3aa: CASSLFRTGELFF
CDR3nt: TGTGCCAGCAGTTTATTCCGCACCGGGGAGCTGTTTTTT

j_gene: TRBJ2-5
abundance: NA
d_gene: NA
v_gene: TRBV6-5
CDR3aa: CASSSYQGTQETQYF
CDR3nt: TGTGCCAGCAGTAGTTACCAGGGGACCCAAGAGACCCAGTACTTC

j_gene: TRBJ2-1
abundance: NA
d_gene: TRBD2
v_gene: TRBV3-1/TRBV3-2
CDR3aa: CASSRPGLAQDREQFF
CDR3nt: TGTGCCAGCAGCCGGCCGGGACTAGCGCAGGATCGGGAGCAGTTCTTC

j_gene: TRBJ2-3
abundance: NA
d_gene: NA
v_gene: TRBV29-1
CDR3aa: CSVEGVSDTQYF
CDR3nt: TGCAGCGTTGAAGGAGTTTCAGATACGCAGTATTTT

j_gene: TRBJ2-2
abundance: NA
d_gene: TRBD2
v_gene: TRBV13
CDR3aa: CASSLNSWRLAGVTGELFF
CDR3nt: TGTGCCAGCAGCTTAAATAGTTGGAGACTAGCGGGAGTAACCGGGGAGCTGTTTTTT

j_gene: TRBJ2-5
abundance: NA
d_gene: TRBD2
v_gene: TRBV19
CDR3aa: CASSPGLAGWGTQYF
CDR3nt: TGTGCCAGTAGTCCCGGACTAGCGGGCTGGGGGACCCAGTACTTC

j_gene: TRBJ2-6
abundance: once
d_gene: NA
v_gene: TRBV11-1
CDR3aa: CASSEDEGPGANVLTF
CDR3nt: TGTGCCAGCAGCGAGGACGAGGGCCCTGGGGCCAACGTCCTGACTTTC

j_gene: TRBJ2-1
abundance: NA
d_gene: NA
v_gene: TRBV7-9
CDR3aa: CASSLLARAYNEQFF
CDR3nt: TGTGCCAGCAGCTTACTAGCGAGGGCCTACAATGAGCAGTTCTTC

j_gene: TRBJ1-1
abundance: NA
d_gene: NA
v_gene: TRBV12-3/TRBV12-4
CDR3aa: CASSLLRNTEAFF
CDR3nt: TGTGCCAGCAGCCTCCTCCGGAACACTGAAGCTTTCTTT

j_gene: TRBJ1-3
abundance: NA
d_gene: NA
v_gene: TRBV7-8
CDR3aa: CASSSTGGTAGNTIYF
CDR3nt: TGTGCCAGCAGCTCGACAGGAGGAACCGCTGGAAACACCATATATTTT